This TCR beta chain was documented in a study of neoadjuvant anti-PD-1 for oral cavity cancer (dated by TCRdb to the early 2020s). Looking at the study overall: Three to four biweekly doses of nivolumab at 3 mg/kg were mostly administered to patients before curative-intent surgical resection. Under RECIST 1.1, a patient counted as a responder if showing complete response, partial response or stable disease, and as a non-responder if showing progression. The parent correlative cohort had around 13 patients and a response rate of about 35%. A fourth nivolumab dose was given around day 43 to patients without progression, and definitive surgical resection was performed in those patients on days 50-56. General conclusions and limits of the study: Higher pretreatment blood Treg/Th17 ratios correlated with both higher pretreatment blood TCRbeta clonality and lower post-treatment tumor TCRbeta clonality. After neoadjuvant nivolumab, T cell clonality (Gini index) in PBMCs was significantly higher in non-responders than in responders. The TCR analyses had only a few patients in each response group, and the authors called for validation in larger cohorts.

Interpreted using the paper, the time point label stands for: after neoadjuvant nivolumab, at surgical resection. None of the patients had received prior systemic or radiation treatment, and all were newly diagnosed with stage II-IVA oral cavity squamous cell carcinoma. The cohort consisted of patients with HPV-negative, locally advanced oral cavity squamous cell carcinoma. No culture maintenance or expansion was done, as the peripheral blood mononuclear cells went straight to analysis. Samples were obtained from a longitudinal correlative study of a single-arm phase II trial of neoadjuvant nivolumab in oral cavity squamous cell carcinoma. Subject-matched pre- and post-treatment PBMCs and tumors from three responders and three non-responders underwent genomic DNA-based TCRbeta sequencing. Peripheral blood mononuclear cells were collected once before nivolumab treatment and again after treatment, at the time of surgery. The Maxwell RSC DNA from Cells kit was used to isolate genomic DNA from PBMCs.

With regard to this clone: Its antigen remains unidentified. Base qualities are not provided; no much larger clone lies one nucleotide away.

PBMC libraries used mostly approximately 480 ng of input genomic DNA for deep sequencing, with six replicates per sample. TCRbeta libraries were prepared with the immunoSEQ hsTCRbeta kit according to the manufacturer's instructions. The finished libraries were brought together in one pool at 3 to 3.5 nM, which was then read using an Illumina NovaSeq 6000 S4 flow cell. In the source study's methods: The immunoSEQ Analyzer handled quality control and preprocessing of the raw data. The analysis was limited to productive rearrangements, and each clonotype was defined by a unique CDR3 amino acid sequence. Repertoire clonality was estimated as the Gini-Simpson index, which was computed with the R package tcR. Gini indices were compared with Student's t test, and associations with tumor size change were assessed by Pearson correlation. TCRdb provides this immuneACCESS table in a form limited to in-frame rearrangements. Some clones are lacking; in checked studies, under half of them reflect an unresolved V gene, and why the rest are absent is not known. V and J calls and clone size come straight from that table; D and trimming were deduced from the DNA. The sample contains tens of thousands of clones, approximately 81% of them found a single time. Of the sample, 3% to 3.5% falls within the top ten clones.

V lost 6 bases and J lost 5 bases; the stretch between them is 13 bases long. CDR1 and CDR2 are drawn from the germline V gene (reference sequence): MNHNY, SVGAGI. The CDR3 holds 13 amino acids from the cysteine to the phenylalanine. The kept DNA is CDR3 alone, 39 bases in frame from the first base. This clonotype was sampled from a person aged 40 to 85 with oral cavity squamous cell carcinoma. The chain links TRBV6-6 with TRBJ1-1, with the identity of the D gene unclear. The sample here was PBMCs, taken after nivolumab (anti-PD-1) treatment. The CDR3 corresponds to CASRLTLGTEAFF. At the DNA level, the sequence is TGTGCCAGCAGGTTGACTTTGGGGACTGAAGCTTTCTTT.